This TCR beta chain was recorded in a study of T cells after yellow fever vaccination. At the level of the study: Any fraction with a low cell number was prepared using SMART-Seq v4 Ultra Low Input.

Study conclusions and caveats: Although the secondary response was weaker, it peaked faster, at day 5 versus 15. Researchers noted that a small share of clonotypes showed up in both CD4 and CD8 compartments. Booster sampling recovered most clones from primary vaccination (96% CD4, approximately 90% CD8).

TCRdb redid the calling of the 5' RACE reads with MiXCR, one entry per CDR3 protein. The sample yields roughly 500,000 distinct CDR3 sequences, about a fifth seen once. The CDR3 extends over 14 amino acids. V trimming: 0 bases; J trimming: 6 bases; junction bases outside the gene matches: 6. From germline, CDR1 is DFQATT and CDR2 SNEGSKA (reference sequence). A single count supports this clonotype. Its antigen remains unknown. The clonotype originates from a man aged 30 to 45 who received the YFV17D yellow fever vaccine. Material: PBMCs, obtained 15 days after the yellow fever booster vaccination. The chain recombines TRBV20-1 with TRBJ2-3, with 7 positions matching TRBD2. The CDR3: CSARDRGSLDTQYF. The CDR3 coding sequence is TGCAGTGCTAGAGATCGCGGGAGTTTGGATACGCAGTATTTT.